This T cell receptor (beta chain) emerged from a study of identical twins. This clonotype was observed at least ten times. One entry per CDR3 protein results from TCRdb running MiXCR on the 5' RACE reads. The sample records under 300,000 distinct CDR3 sequences, roughly 13% being singletons. Germline V gene lookup returns CDR1 SQVTM and CDR2 ANQGSEA. V was cut by 2 bases and J by 2 bases, with 7 bases left in between. The CDR3 runs 12 residues. These records were also assigned to another study, of yellow fever vaccine responses in identical twins.

The sequence came from a woman aged 18-29 years in good health. The sequenced sample was memory (CD45RO+) T cells sorted from blood. The chain recombines TRBV29-1 with TRBJ2-7; TRBD1 might be the D (5 bases). The CDR3 nucleotides read TGCAGCGTTGAATTGACAGCCTACGAGCAGTACTTC. Translation gives CSVELTAYEQYF.